This TCR beta chain came from a study of breast tumors, draining lymph nodes, adjacent tissues. Study-level findings and limits: That most tumor T cells come from lymph nodes remained unproven. Luminal-like breast cancer showed significantly higher tumor–nontumor repertoire similarity than basal-like.

TCRdb re-called the multiplex PCR reads with MiXCR, one entry per CDR3 protein. The sample consists of fewer than 15,000 distinct CDR3 sequences, roughly 60% of them appearing once. By sample share, this clonotype is medium-sized. Its cognate antigen is unknown. The CDR3 loop spans 12 amino acids. Trimming took off 2 bases at V and 4 bases at J, with 5 bases between the two ends. The sequence was obtained from a female donor with breast cancer. Some clones in this sample may be carry-over from other donors' samples. The chain carries TRBV12-3 or TRBV12-4 and TRBJ1-2; D remains unclear. Sequenced: tumor-adjacent breast tissue. CDR3 nucleotide sequence: TGTGCCAGCAGTTTAAGGATCTATGGCTACACCTTC. Its protein product is CASSLRIYGYTF.